These 6 T cell receptor beta chains came from one sample sequenced in a study of beta chain features in type 1 diabetes. Reverse transcribing all isolated RNA meant expressed TCRB transcripts were sequenced. The repertoire was sequenced with immunoSEQ multiplex PCR; TCRdb's copy has only in-frame clones and lacks some. The top ten clones hold roughly 2.5% of a sample with about 150,000 clones, about 9.1% of them seen once. Sequenced input: central memory CD4+ T cells from blood. The receptors originated from a young woman in good health.

Only a few counts were recorded for this clone. The rearrangement joins TRBV19 to TRBJ2-2; 11 bases agree with TRBD2. Germline V gene sequence: CDR1 LNHDA, CDR2 SQIVND (reference sequence). The CDR3 is 16 residues long. Trimming cost V 6 bases and J 6 bases; bases outside gene matches: 9. This CDR3 is CASRTTSGSNAGELFF. The DNA of the CDR3 is TGTGCCAGTAGGACTACTAGCGGGAGTAACGCCGGGGAGCTGTTTTTT.

The chain recombines TRBV4-2 with TRBJ2-5; a weak D match, TRBD1 (5 bases). This CDR3 spans 16 amino acids. CDR1 is LGHNA, CDR2 YNFKEQ, per germline. Between the trimmed V and J ends, which lost 5 bases and 3 bases, there was a span of 19 bases. CDR3 bases: TGTGCCAGCAGCTCCGGCCAAGGGGCGTCCGAAGAGACCCAGTACTTC. Its protein product is CASSSGQGASEETQYF.

The chain employs TRBV11-2 and TRBJ1-4; D is undetermined. V was clipped by 3 bases and J by 8 bases, with 10 bases between them. The CDR3 is 13 residues long. Per the germline V gene, CDR1 is SGHAT and CDR2 is FQNNGV. The CDR3 DNA is TGTGCCAGCAGCTTCACCGTACAGGAAAAACTGTTTTTT. Translated: CASSFTVQEKLFF.

The chain couples TRBV7-2 to TRBJ1-1, with D unresolved. V lost 2 bases to trimming and J lost 5 bases, with 9 bases between them. The germline V gene encodes CDR1 SGHTA and CDR2 FQGNSA. The CDR3 length is 13 residues. CDR3 amino acids: CASSLQAGTEAFF. Written as DNA, the CDR3 is TGTGCCAGCAGCTTACAAGCGGGGACTGAAGCTTTCTTT. The entire variable domain, with the rest obtained from reference TRBV7-2 and TRBJ1-1, is as follows: GAGVSQSPSNKVTEKGKDVELRCDPISGHTALYWYRQSLGQGLEFLIYFQGNSAPDKSGLPSDRFSAERTGGSVSTLTIQRTQQEDSAVYLCASSLQAGTEAFFGQGTRLTVV.

This clone was recorded a few times. This same CDR3 is encoded by further DNA sequences in the sample. The gene calls are TRBV20-1 and TRBJ1-2; possible D gene TRBD1, 6 bases. V was clipped by 2 bases and J by 5 bases, with 6 bases between them. The CDR3 contains 11 residues. Germline V CDR1 and CDR2: DFQATT, SNEGSKA (reference sequence). CDR3 DNA: TGCAGTGCTAGACAGGGGTATGGCTACACCTTC. Its translation: CSARQGYGYTF.

This clone was observed a few times. V gene TRBV10-3 combines with J gene TRBJ2-7; 8 bases map to TRBD2. Per the germline V gene, CDR1 is ENHRY and CDR2 is SYGVKD. This CDR3 is built from 14 residues. V lost 7 bases and J lost 1; bases outside the gene matches: 6. The CDR3 coding sequence is TGTGCCATCAAGACTAGCGAATCGTCCTACGAGCAGTACTTC. Translating gives CAIKTSESSYEQYF.